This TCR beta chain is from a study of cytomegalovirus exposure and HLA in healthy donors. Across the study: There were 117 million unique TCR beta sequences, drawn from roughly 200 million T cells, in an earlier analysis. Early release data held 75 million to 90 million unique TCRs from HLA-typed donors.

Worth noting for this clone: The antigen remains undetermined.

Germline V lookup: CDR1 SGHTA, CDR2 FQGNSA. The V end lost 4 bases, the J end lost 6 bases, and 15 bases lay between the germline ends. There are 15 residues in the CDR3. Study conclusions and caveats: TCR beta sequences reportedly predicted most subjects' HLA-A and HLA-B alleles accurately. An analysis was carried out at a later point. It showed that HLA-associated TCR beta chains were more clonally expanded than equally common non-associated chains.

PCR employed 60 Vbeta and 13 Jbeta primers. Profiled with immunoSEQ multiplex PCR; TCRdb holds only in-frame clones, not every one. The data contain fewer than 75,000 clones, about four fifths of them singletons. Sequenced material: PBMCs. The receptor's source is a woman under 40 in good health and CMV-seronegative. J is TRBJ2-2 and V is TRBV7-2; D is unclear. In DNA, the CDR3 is TGTGCCAGCAGCTCCCGACTGGAGTCCCCCGGGGAGCTGTTTTTT. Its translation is CASSSRLESPGELFF.